Below are 5 T cell receptor beta chains sequenced from a single sample in a study of identical twins. TCRdb re-analysed the 5' RACE reads in MiXCR, keeping a single row per CDR3 protein. The sample yields some 600,000 distinct CDR3 sequences, about 7.6% seen once. In addition, the sample was reused for a study of yellow fever vaccine responses in identical twins.

Sequences were obtained from PBMCs. The receptors were sampled from a woman aged 18-29 years in good health.

The chain carries TRBV3-1 and TRBJ2-2; D call uncertain. The CDR3 consists of 16 residues. Germline V gene sequence: CDR1 LGHDT, CDR2 YNNKEL (reference sequence). The V gene lost 0 bases and the J gene lost 1 base, with 9 bases spanning the gap. CDR3 DNA: TGTGCCAGCAGCCAAGAGGAGCGAAAGAACACCGGGGAGCTGTTTTTT. It is translated as CASSQEERKNTGELFF.

The J gene is TRBJ2-1, the V gene TRBV10-3, with 9 bases fitting TRBD1. V lost 4 bases, J lost 7 bases, and 5 bases stayed unmatched. Germline CDR1 is ENHRY and CDR2 is SYGVKD. This CDR3 region has 14 residues. CDR3 sequence (DNA): TGTGCCATCAGTGGTGGGACAGGGTCGAATGAGCAGTTCTTC. It yields the protein CAISGGTGSNEQFF.

This clonotype was detected ten times or more. V gene TRBV29-1 combines with J gene TRBJ2-1, with D possibly matching TRBD1 (5 bases). Trimming left V 2 bases short and J 5 bases short, with 10 bases between. The V gene's germline CDR1 is SQVTM and CDR2 ANQGSEA. This CDR3 region has 13 residues. Here the CDR3 DNA reads TGCAGCGTTGAACTGACAGCCAACAATGAGCAGTTCTTC. Amino acid sequence: CSVELTANNEQFF.

This clonotype was observed a handful of times. This chain uses TRBV5-1 with TRBJ2-7; D possibly corresponds to TRBD1 (6 bases). CDR1 and CDR2 (germline): SGHRS, YFSETQ. This CDR3 spans 14 amino acids. Deletions cut 3 bases from V and 2 bases from J, with 12 bases between. This CDR3 reads CASSYAGEAYEQYF. The CDR3, as DNA: TGCGCCAGCAGCTACGCAGGGGAAGCCTACGAGCAGTACTTC.

The V and J genes are TRBV7-9 and TRBJ2-7; 8 positions match TRBD1. The CDR3 length is 15 residues. Losses at the gene ends were 4 bases for V and 0 bases for J; bases not matched to a gene: 5. The germline CDR1 and CDR2 sequences are SEHNR and FQNEAQ (reference sequence). The CDR3: CASSSTDRDSYEQYF. The CDR3 nucleotides read TGTGCCAGCAGCTCGACGGACAGGGACTCCTACGAGCAGTACTTC.